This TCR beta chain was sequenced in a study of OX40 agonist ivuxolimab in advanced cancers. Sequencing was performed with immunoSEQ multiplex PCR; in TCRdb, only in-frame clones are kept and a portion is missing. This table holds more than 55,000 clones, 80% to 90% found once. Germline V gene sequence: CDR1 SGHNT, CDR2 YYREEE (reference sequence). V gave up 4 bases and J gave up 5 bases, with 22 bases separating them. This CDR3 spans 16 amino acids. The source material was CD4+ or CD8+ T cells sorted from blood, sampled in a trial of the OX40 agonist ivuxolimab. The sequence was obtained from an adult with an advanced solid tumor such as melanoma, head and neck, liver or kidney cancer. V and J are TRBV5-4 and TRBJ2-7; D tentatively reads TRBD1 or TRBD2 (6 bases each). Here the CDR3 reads CASSLEGGSGADEQYF. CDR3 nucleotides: TGTGCCAGCAGCCTTGAGGGAGGCTCAGGGGCAGACGAGCAGTACTTC.